These 32 T cell receptor beta chains share one sample of origin, sequenced in a study of blood T cells in healthy people across ages. Primed by a sample-barcoded 5' primer and a J-beta primer mix, a second PCR proceeded for 7 to 11 cycles. TCRdb reanalysed the 5' RACE reads using MiXCR and keeps one entry per CDR3 protein. The data contain 250,000 to 300,000 distinct CDR3 sequences, roughly 27% of them singletons. The specimen sequenced was blood. The receptor set was obtained from a woman aged 70 to 79 in good health.

The chain uses TRBV2 and TRBJ2-1, with 9 bases matching TRBD1. From germline, CDR1 is SNHLY and CDR2 FYNNEI. Trimming took 1 base from V and 8 from J; bases not matched to a gene: 6. This CDR3 contains 15 residues. The CDR3: CASSEVGTGFDEQFF. The CDR3 DNA is TGTGCCAGCAGTGAAGTTGGGACAGGGTTCGATGAGCAGTTCTTC. The full variable domain, its missing parts supplied by reference TRBV2 and TRBJ2-1, is EPEVTQTPSHQVTQMGQEVILRCVPISNHLYFYWYRQILGQKVEFLVSFYNNEISEKSEIFDDQFSVERPDGSNFTLKIRSTKLEDSAMYFCASSEVGTGFDEQFFGPGTRLTVL.

The chain joins TRBV7-2 to TRBJ1-4; D gene unclear. In germline, CDR1 is SGHTA, CDR2 FQGNSA. The CDR3 extends over 17 amino acids. V lost 5 bases and J 0 bases, leaving 16 bases between the germline ends. Here the CDR3 reads CASSKRPPGATNEKLFF. In DNA, the CDR3 is TGTGCCAGCAGCAAAAGGCCCCCGGGAGCAACTAATGAAAAACTGTTTTTT. Complete variable domain (other parts from reference TRBV7-2 and TRBJ1-4): GAGVSQSPSNKVTEKGKDVELRCDPISGHTALYWYRQSLGQGLEFLIYFQGNSAPDKSGLPSDRFSAERTGGSVSTLTIQRTQQEDSAVYLCASSKRPPGATNEKLFFGSGTQLSVL.

CDR3 in amino acids: CASSSRTSGAYNEQFF. The CDR3 nucleotides are TGTGCCAGCAGTTCCCGGACTAGCGGAGCCTACAATGAGCAGTTCTTC. J is TRBJ2-1 and V is TRBV12-3 or TRBV12-4, with 10 positions matching TRBD2. V was clipped by 4 bases and J by 2 bases; unmatched bases: 5. CDR3 length equals 16 residues.

The gene calls are TRBV20-1 and TRBJ2-5, with a weak D call TRBD2 (5 bases). The CDR3 is 13 amino acids. Germline CDR1 reads DFQATT; CDR2 reads SNEGSKA (reference sequence). With 1 base removed from V and 5 bases from J, the gap between germline ends came to 11 bases. The CDR3 is CSARARGWETQYF. In DNA form, the CDR3 reads TGCAGTGCTAGAGCCCGGGGTTGGGAGACCCAGTACTTC.

This clonotype was seen more than once but under ten times. The chain is built from TRBV6-1 and TRBJ1-1, with D possibly matching TRBD1 (6 bases). CDR1 is MNHNS, CDR2 SASEGT, per germline. The V end lost 6 bases, the J end lost 1 base, and 12 bases lay between the germline ends. CDR3 length: 14 amino acids. CDR3 in DNA: TGTGCCAGCAGACCTGCGACAGGGAACACTGAAGCTTTCTTT. As protein: CASRPATGNTEAFF.

This clonotype was counted between two and nine times. The genes are TRBV20-1 and TRBJ2-4; TRBD1 might be the D (6 bases). CDR1 is DFQATT, CDR2 SNEGSKA, per germline (reference sequence). Trimming stripped 0 bases from V and 3 bases from J, with 12 bases between. This CDR3 has 15 amino acids. The CDR3 DNA is TGCAGTGCTAGAGACTTGGGGGCGGTCAAAAACATTCAGTACTTC. Protein sequence: CSARDLGAVKNIQYF.

Notes on this clonotype: The junction departs from germline at one end; a sequencing error may be responsible. The V and J genes are TRBV7-9 and TRBJ2-5; 8 bases map to TRBD1. Germline values: CDR1 SEHNR, CDR2 FQNEAQ (reference sequence). This CDR3 spans 13 amino acids. CDR3 region: CASSQGPGTGHNF. CDR3 nucleotide sequence: TGTGCCAGCAGCCAAGGACCAGGGACAGGACACAACTTC.

The V and J genes are TRBV6-6 and TRBJ1-2; D perhaps matches TRBD1 (5 bases). This CDR3 region has 14 residues. Trimming left V 4 bases short and J 4 bases short, with 13 bases between. From germline, CDR1 is MNHNY and CDR2 SVGAGI (reference sequence). The CDR3 sequence: CASSLLGRVYGYTF. CDR3 DNA sequence: TGTGCCAGCAGTTTACTGGGCAGGGTCTATGGCTACACCTTC.

This clonotype was observed a handful of times. At one boundary the junction diverges from the germline segment, which might be a read error. The CDR3 DNA reads as TGCGTAGCGGGAGGTTGGCAAGAGACCCAGTACTTC. It encodes CVAGGWQETQYF. This chain joins TRBV6-6 and TRBJ2-5; 10 positions agree with TRBD2. There are 12 residues in the CDR3. Looked up from germline, CDR1 is MNHNY and CDR2 is SVGAGI (reference sequence).

The CDR3 here is CASSQRPGGDRETQYF. Written as DNA, the CDR3 is TGTGCCAGCAGCCAAAGACCCGGGGGAGATCGGGAGACCCAGTACTTC. The gene calls are TRBV4-2 and TRBJ2-5, with D tentatively TRBD2 (6 bases). V dropped 2 bases and J dropped 5 bases, with 18 bases sitting between them. Per germline, CDR1 LGHNA and CDR2 YNFKEQ. The CDR3 is 16 residues long.

The J gene is TRBJ1-1, the V gene TRBV5-5; D uncertain. Trimming stripped 0 bases from V and 1 base from J, with 13 bases between. CDR3 length equals 16 residues. Per germline, CDR1 SGHKS and CDR2 YYEKEE (reference sequence). As DNA, the CDR3 is TGTGCCAGCAGCTTGGTCGGGGAGGTAAGGAACACTGAAGCTTTCTTT. This gives the protein CASSLVGEVRNTEAFF.

This clonotype was seen a handful of times. This rearrangement joins TRBV27 to TRBJ2-1, with 8 bases aligning to TRBD1. Germline CDR1 is MNHEY and CDR2 is SMNVEV (reference sequence). The CDR3 is 13 residues long. J was trimmed by 9 bases and V by 8 bases; bases with no gene match: 9. The CDR3 nucleotides read TGTGCCAGCGGTAGACAGGGGTCCCCTGAGCAGTTCTTC. This encodes CASGRQGSPEQFF.

This chain joins TRBV14 and TRBJ2-5; possible D gene TRBD1, 5 bases. TRBJ2-7 explains the end of the DNA better; the J call may be wrong. CDR3 length equals 15 residues. From germline, CDR1 is SGHDN and CDR2 FVKESK. CDR3 region: CASSQEGPGLYEQYF. CDR3 nucleotides: TGTGCCAGCAGCCAAGAAGGCCCAGGGCTATACGAGCAGTACTTC.

There are a few counts of this clonotype. This chain uses TRBV7-3 with TRBJ2-2, with unresolved D. This CDR3 contains 13 residues. V lost 4 bases and J lost 4, with 7 bases in between. Germline CDR1 reads SGHTA; CDR2 reads FQGTGA. CDR3 nucleotides: TGTGCCAGCAGCTCCCGGTCCACCGGGGAGCTGTTTTTT. As protein: CASSSRSTGELFF.

This clonotype was recorded a few times. The CDR3 sequence: CSVKGQGPYEQYF. For the CDR3, the DNA is TGCAGCGTTAAAGGACAGGGGCCCTACGAGCAGTACTTC. The chain links TRBV29-1 to TRBJ2-5; 9 nucleotides agree with TRBD1. The closer fit of TRBJ2-7 to the DNA end suggests the J call may be wrong. CDR1 is SQVTM, CDR2 ANQGSEA, per germline. The CDR3 totals 13 residues.

The chain carries TRBV20-1 and TRBJ2-7; 9 bases match TRBD1. Germline loops: CDR1 DFQATT, CDR2 SNEGSKA (reference sequence). Trimming cost V 5 bases and J 2 bases; bases outside gene matches: 10. The CDR3 length is 15 residues. Here the CDR3 DNA reads TGCAGTGCTTCCTTCGGGACAGGGAAGACCTACGAGCAGTACTTC. Its translation: CSASFGTGKTYEQYF.

This clonotype was observed a few times. At one end, the junction sequence differs from germline, possibly due to a read error. The chain has TRBV3-1 and TRBJ2-4; D possibly matches TRBD1 or TRBD2 (5 bases each). CDR1 and CDR2 (germline): LGHDT, YNNKEL (reference sequence). This CDR3 comprises 11 residues. The CDR3 DNA reads TGTGCCAGCAGCAATCAGAGGGGTTTGTCCTTC. Its protein is CASSNQRGLSF. Using reference TRBV3-1 and TRBJ2-4 for the parts outside the CDR3, the full variable domain is DTAVSQTPKYLVTQMGNDKSIKCEQNLGHDTMYWYKQDSKKFLKIMFSYNNKELIINETVPNRFSPKSPDKAHLNLHINSLELGDSAVYFCASSNQRGLSFGAGTRLSVL.

This clonotype has a handful of counts. V usage is TRBV20-1 and J usage is TRBJ2-4; D is undetermined. The germline CDR1 and CDR2 sequences are DFQATT and SNEGSKA (reference sequence). This CDR3 spans 13 amino acids. Between the trimmed V and J ends, which lost 4 bases and 2 bases, there was a span of 9 bases. CDR3 in amino acids: CSATQEPKNIQYF. The CDR3 DNA sequence: TGCAGTGCTACTCAGGAACCCAAAAACATTCAGTACTTC.

The J gene is TRBJ2-2, the V gene TRBV6-5; tentatively, D is TRBD2 (6 bases). This CDR3 contains 16 residues. The germline V gene encodes CDR1 MNHEY and CDR2 SVGAGI. The V end lost 4 bases, the J end lost 4 bases, and 16 bases lay between the germline ends. Here the CDR3 reads CASSLEGPGTTGELFF. In nucleotides, the CDR3 is TGTGCCAGCAGTTTGGAGGGGCCAGGGACCACCGGGGAGCTGTTTTTT.

Ten or more counts support this clonotype. The chain carries TRBV29-1 and TRBJ2-5; 7 bases align to TRBD2. CDR1 SQVTM and CDR2 ANQGSEA come from the germline V gene. CDR3 length equals 12 residues. V was clipped by 4 bases and J by 3 bases; unmatched bases: 2. The CDR3 is CSVVGTKETQYF. The CDR3 DNA is TGCAGCGTTGTGGGGACTAAAGAGACCCAGTACTTC. The whole variable domain, remainder taken from reference TRBV29-1 and TRBJ2-5, is SAVISQKPSRDICQRGTSLTIQCQVDSQVTMMFWYRQQPGQSLTLIATANQGSEATYESGFVIDKFPISRPNLTFSTLTVSNMSPEDSSIYLCSVVGTKETQYFGPGTRLLVL.

This clonotype was observed a few times. V usage is TRBV7-2 and J usage is TRBJ2-1; TRBD2 aligns across 7 bases. CDR1 SGHTA and CDR2 FQGNSA come from the germline V gene. The CDR3 is 14 residues long. Unmatched junction bases numbered 6, after V lost 7 bases and J lost 3 bases. The CDR3 is CASTRGTNYNEQFF. The CDR3 DNA sequence: TGTGCCAGCACCAGAGGGACTAACTACAATGAGCAGTTCTTC.

Many counts were recorded for this clonotype. This sequence joins TRBV20-1 and TRBJ2-1; TRBD2 might be the D (6 bases). Germline V gene sequence: CDR1 DFQATT, CDR2 SNEGSKA (reference sequence). Trimming took off 4 bases at V and 5 bases at J, with 15 bases between the two ends. This CDR3 comprises 14 residues. This CDR3 reads CSATGSGVNNEQFF. The CDR3 DNA follows: TGCAGTGCTACAGGCTCGGGGGTCAACAATGAGCAGTTCTTC.

As regards this clonotype: One junction end disagrees with the germline gene, perhaps due to a read error. The gene calls are TRBV10-3 and TRBJ2-7, with a possible D match to TRBD1 (5 bases). Germline CDR1 reads ENHRY; CDR2 reads SYGVKD. The CDR3 is made up of 11 amino acids. DNA for the CDR3: TGTGCCATCAGTGAGTCAGGGATAGGGGTTTTC. Translation gives CAISESGIGVF.

The chain recombines TRBV27 with TRBJ1-5; D remains unclear. CDR3 length: 15 amino acids. Germline V gives CDR1 MNHEY, CDR2 SMNVEV (reference sequence). V was shortened by 6 bases and J by 6 bases, with 18 bases between the two germline ends. The CDR3 is CASRSSGETGQPQHF. The CDR3 coding sequence is TGTGCCAGCAGGAGCTCCGGGGAGACGGGTCAGCCCCAGCATTTT.

J is TRBJ2-3 and V is TRBV11-2; no clear D. Germline V lookup: CDR1 SGHAT, CDR2 FQNNGV. The CDR3 is 13 amino acids. V was trimmed by 6 bases and J by 8 bases, leaving 15 bases between them. CDR3 coding DNA: TGTGCCAGCAGTCAGCCCTCTTTCGTTACGCAGTATTTT. Translated, it gives CASSQPSFVTQYF.

The sample holds a few counts of this clonotype. This chain uses TRBV20-1 with TRBJ2-5, with 8 bases aligning to TRBD1. The V and J ends lost 4 bases and 7 bases, in that order; junction bases with no gene match: 5. Germline V gives CDR1 DFQATT, CDR2 SNEGSKA (reference sequence). The CDR3 runs 12 residues. This CDR3 is CSAKDRDGTQYF. The CDR3, as DNA: TGCAGTGCTAAGGACAGGGACGGGACCCAGTACTTC.

CDR3 sequence reads: CASNGLADSEQYF. CDR3 DNA: TGTGCCAGCAACGGACTAGCCGACTCCGAGCAGTACTTC. The chain carries TRBV12-3 or TRBV12-4 and TRBJ2-7; TRBD2 aligns across 8 bases. V dropped 7 bases and J dropped 6; count of bases not matched to a gene: 8. This CDR3 region has 13 residues.

The chain carries TRBV4-3 and TRBJ1-5; TRBD1 might be the D (5 bases). The CDR3 is made up of 15 amino acids. V gave up 0 bases and J gave up 5 bases, with 11 bases separating them. Germline assignment: CDR1 LGHNA and CDR2 YSLEER. For the CDR3, the DNA is TGCGCCAGCAGCCAAGATCTCCTAGGGGATCAGCCCCAGCATTTT. Its translation: CASSQDLLGDQPQHF.

This clonotype was detected ten times or more. The genes are TRBV3-1 and TRBJ1-6, with D hard to call. Trimming removed 4 bases at V and 4 bases at J, with 14 bases between. Germline CDR1 reads LGHDT; CDR2 reads YNNKEL (reference sequence). The CDR3 sequence is 16 residues long. CDR3 nucleotides: TGTGCCAGCAGCCCTCGGGGAGGAGTTTATAATTCACCCCTCCACTTT. This gives the protein CASSPRGGVYNSPLHF. Using reference TRBV3-1 and TRBJ1-6 for the parts outside the CDR3, the full variable domain is DTAVSQTPKYLVTQMGNDKSIKCEQNLGHDTMYWYKQDSKKFLKIMFSYNNKELIINETVPNRFSPKSPDKAHLNLHINSLELGDSAVYFCASSPRGGVYNSPLHFGNGTRLTVT.

V is TRBV5-1 and J is TRBJ2-2; D unclear. Germline CDR1 SGHRS, CDR2 YFSETQ. Trimming took off 6 bases at V and 0 bases at J, with 9 bases between the two ends. This CDR3 comprises 14 residues. Here the CDR3 reads CASTFVANTGELFF. In nucleotides, the CDR3 is TGCGCCAGCACCTTCGTAGCGAACACCGGGGAGCTGTTTTTT.

V is TRBV12-3 or TRBV12-4 and J is TRBJ2-7; D is possibly TRBD1 (5 bases). V was shortened by 1 base and J by 3 bases, with 10 bases between the two germline ends. This CDR3 region has 14 residues. CDR3 region: CASSLDDSSYEQYF. DNA for the CDR3: TGTGCCAGCAGTTTAGACGACAGCAGCTACGAGCAGTACTTC.

This chain links TRBV29-1 with TRBJ2-5; D not certain. CDR3 length equals 11 residues. The germline V gene has CDR1 SQVTM and CDR2 ANQGSEA. As DNA, the CDR3 is TGCAGAGTACAGCATTTTGAGACCCAGTACTTC. Its protein product is CRVQHFETQYF.